Listed below are T cell receptor beta chains from one sample, sequenced in a study of neurological immune-mediated disorders. Using its own MiXCR run on the 5' RACE reads, TCRdb lists one record per CDR3 protein. The sample yields approximately 70,000 distinct CDR3 sequences, 3.9% seen once. The sample consisted of PBMCs. The receptors here all came from a man aged 30 to 45 with multiple sclerosis. The CDR3 runs from the conserved cysteine through the conserved F or W. The D gene is left open where the match is weak. Only part of the rows carry a size: once, few, many, or a class if the clone is expanded.

D	V	J	size	CDR3	DNA
TRBD1	TRBV4-1	TRBJ2-5	many	CASSPRTGLETQYF	TGCGCCAGCAGCCCCCGGACAGGGCTCGAGACCCAGTACTTC
.	TRBV12-3/TRBV12-4	TRBJ1-1	many	CASSLSHIIF	TGTGCCAGCAGTTTATCGCACATAATCTTT
.	TRBV20-1	TRBJ1-4	many	CSALDSSNEKLFF	TGCAGTGCGCTGGACAGTAGTAATGAAAAACTGTTTTTT
TRBD2	TRBV5-1	TRBJ2-2	many	CASSFGSGGPNTGELFF	TGCGCCAGCAGCTTCGGTAGCGGGGGTCCGAACACCGGGGAGCTGTTTTTT
.	TRBV6-6	TRBJ2-7	.	CASSYSMGRQTYEQYF	TGTGCCAGCAGTTACTCGATGGGCAGGCAAACCTACGAGCAGTACTTC
TRBD2	TRBV12-3/TRBV12-4	TRBJ2-5	.	CASRLAAGGETQYF	TGTGCCAGCCGTTTAGCAGCGGGGGGAGAGACCCAGTACTTC
.	TRBV20-1	TRBJ2-5	few	CSAIRGEGETQYF	TGCAGTGCAATTCGGGGAGAGGGGGAGACCCAGTACTTC
.	TRBV5-1	TRBJ2-1	many	CASSLGLGEQFF	TGCGCCAGCAGCTTGGGGCTGGGCGAGCAGTTCTTC
.	TRBV27	TRBJ1-2	many	CASSLGIYYGYTF	TGTGCCAGCAGTTTGGGAATTTACTATGGCTACACCTTC
.	TRBV7-2	TRBJ2-2	.	CASSLLGTVTGELFF	TGTGCCAGCAGCTTATTGGGGACGGTCACCGGGGAGCTGTTTTTT
.	TRBV5-1	TRBJ2-3	many	CASSLNGVTRPTDTQYF	TGCGCCAGCAGCTTGAATGGGGTGACCCGCCCCACAGATACGCAGTATTTT
TRBD2	TRBV6-6	TRBJ2-5	many	CASSYWAGGQETQYF	TGTGCCAGCAGTTACTGGGCGGGGGGCCAAGAGACCCAGTACTTC
TRBD1	TRBV6-1	TRBJ2-1	many	CASRGQDAYNEQFF	TGTGCCAGCAGGGGACAGGACGCCTACAATGAGCAGTTCTTC
TRBD1	TRBV7-2	TRBJ1-6	.	CASSSPGTENSPLNF	TGTGCCAGCAGCTCCCCTGGGACAGAGAATTCACCCCTCAACTTT
.	TRBV25-1	TRBJ1-2	many	CASSGMGGVSDYGYTF	TGTGCCAGCAGTGGCATGGGGGGAGTCTCGGACTATGGCTACACCTTC
TRBD2	TRBV15	TRBJ2-3	many	CATRRGSTDTQYF	TGTGCCACCAGGCGGGGGAGCACAGATACGCAGTATTTT
.	TRBV5-1	TRBJ2-3	many	CASSLTPLSTDTQYF	TGCGCCAGCAGTTTGACCCCCTTGAGCACAGATACGCAGTATTTT
.	TRBV20-1	TRBJ1-1	many	CSARQGINTEAFF	TGCAGTGCTAGACAGGGGATCAACACTGAAGCTTTCTTT
.	TRBV7-2	TRBJ1-6	many	CASSLYPDRTFSPLHF	TGTGCCAGCAGCTTATACCCAGACAGGACCTTTTCACCCCTCCACTTT
.	TRBV2	TRBJ1-1	many	CASSDEEYTEAFF	TGTGCCAGCAGTGATGAGGAGTACACTGAAGCTTTCTTT
.	TRBV29-1	TRBJ2-7	many	CSVERGAYEQYF	TGCAGCGTTGAAAGGGGGGCCTACGAGCAGTACTTC
TRBD2	TRBV6-5	TRBJ2-3	many	CASSSRGTSGGARADTQYF	TGTGCCAGCAGTTCACGCGGGACTAGCGGGGGGGCAAGGGCAGATACGCAGTATTTT
.	TRBV6-5	TRBJ2-1	many	CASRGSTFF	TGTGCCAGCAGGGGTTCGACGTTCTTC
.	TRBV5-1	TRBJ2-5	many	CASSWTQASLETQYF	TGCGCCAGCAGCTGGACCCAGGCGAGCTTGGAGACCCAGTACTTC
.	TRBV6-5	TRBJ2-2	many	CASAEAGELFF	TGTGCCAGCGCTGAGGCCGGGGAGCTGTTTTTT
TRBD2	TRBV7-9	TRBJ2-3	many	CASSAILASIDTQYF	TGTGCCAGCAGCGCGATACTAGCGTCGATAGATACGCAGTATTTT
.	TRBV5-5	TRBJ1-1	many	CASSVISGTTEAFF	TGTGCCAGCAGCGTCATTTCGGGGACCACTGAAGCTTTCTTT
TRBD1	TRBV27	TRBJ2-3	many	CASSPGTGNADTQYF	TGTGCCAGCAGTCCCGGGACAGGGAACGCAGATACGCAGTATTTT
.	TRBV5-1	TRBJ1-2	many	CASSATVGYGYTF	TGCGCCAGCAGCGCGACAGTGGGATATGGCTACACCTTC
TRBD1	TRBV5-1	TRBJ1-5	many	CASRVGTEINQPQHF	TGCGCCAGCAGGGTCGGGACAGAAATCAATCAGCCCCAGCATTTT
.	TRBV5-1	TRBJ2-1	many	CASSLSPFIYNEQFF	TGCGCCAGCAGCTTGTCACCCTTCATTTACAATGAGCAGTTCTTC
.	TRBV7-2	TRBJ1-2	many	CASSLDSYRYTF	TGTGCCAGCAGCTTAGACAGTTATCGCTACACCTTC
TRBD1	TRBV20-1	TRBJ1-6	many	CSAEGQENSPLHF	TGCAGTGCGGAAGGACAGGAGAATTCACCCCTCCACTTT
.	TRBV5-1	TRBJ1-1	many	CASTLSGGRVNTEAFF	TGCGCCAGCACCCTCTCCGGGGGGAGGGTGAACACTGAAGCTTTCTTT
.	TRBV7-9	TRBJ2-7	many	CASSLADYEQYF	TGTGCCAGCAGCTTAGCGGACTACGAGCAGTACTTC
TRBD1	TRBV12-3/TRBV12-4	TRBJ1-4	many	CASSLTGANEKLFF	TGTGCCAGCAGTTTAACAGGGGCTAATGAAAAACTGTTTTTT
.	TRBV27	TRBJ1-5	few	CASSLRGGSNQPQHF	TGTGCCAGCAGTTTACGAGGGGGTAGCAATCAGCCCCAGCATTTT
.	TRBV6-6	TRBJ1-1	many	CASRPTENTEAFF	TGTGCCAGCAGACCTACAGAGAACACTGAAGCTTTCTTT
.	TRBV5-5	TRBJ2-3	many	CASNILEDTQYF	TGTGCCAGCAACATTTTAGAAGATACGCAGTATTTT